Reported below is one T cell receptor beta chain. The antigen remains undetermined. CDR1 is MNHEY and CDR2 is SVGAGI in the germline V gene. The CDR3 has 15 residues. V was trimmed by 5 bases and J by 6 bases, leaving 18 bases between them. These data come from a study of T cell responses to AZD1222 COVID-19 vaccine. Study-level findings and limits: A mostly white British donor set with more females was recruited, and clonal diversity was possibly underestimated. Increases in Spike-specific TCR breadth and depth were seen after two AZD1222 doses.

Assay: immunoSEQ multiplex PCR; the TCRdb copy retains only in-frame clones and omits some. The sample has roughly 200,000 clones, approximately 90% seen once. Here the sequenced sample was peripheral blood, taken 28 days after the second AZD1222 dose. The TCR comes from an adult who received the AZD1222 COVID-19 vaccine. The J gene is TRBJ2-3, the V gene TRBV6-5; D is perhaps TRBD1 (5 bases). The CDR3 sequence: CASSPRAGLVDTQYF. The CDR3, as DNA: TGTGCCAGCAGTCCCAGGGCAGGGTTAGTGGATACGCAGTATTTT.